These 5 T cell receptor beta chains were sequenced from one sample in a study of CXCR3-negative and CXCR3-positive naive CD8 T cells. Study-wide points: Greater hydrophobicity was found in TRB CDR3s of CXCR3-positive naive cells than of CXCR3-negative naive cells.

What these receptors recognize is not known. Libraries were UMI-labeled 5' RACE TRB cDNA. TCRdb reworked the 5' RACE reads into one entry per CDR3 protein, no DNA. The sample totals tens of thousands of distinct CDR3 sequences; its top ten clones hold roughly 0.48%. Material for sequencing was naive CXCR3+ CD8+ T cells from blood. Subset reported: CD45RO-CCR7+CD27+CD95- naive CD8+ T cells expressing CXCR3 (TNR3+). The source is a human donor in good health. Some clones in this sample may be carry-over from other donors' samples.

The chain employs TRBV2 and TRBJ2-1; the D call of TRBD2 rests on TCRdb alone, since no DNA is present to check it. The germline V gene encodes CDR1 SNHLY and CDR2 FYNNEI. The CDR3 is 15 amino acids. CDR3 region: CASRVGGRALDEQFF.

CDR3 sequence: CASSPINEQFF. The chain links TRBV2 to TRBJ2-1. The CDR3 loop spans 11 amino acids. The germline V gene encodes CDR1 SNHLY and CDR2 FYNNEI.

The gene calls are TRBV15 and TRBJ2-3. CDR1 and CDR2 from the germline V gene are LNHNV and YYDKDF (reference sequence). CDR3 size: 15 residues. Here the CDR3 reads CATSRVSPPTDTQYF.

The CDR3 here is CSLPPFGGGGVYNEQFF. The rearrangement links TRBV20-1 to TRBJ2-1; TCRdb returns TRBD1, unconfirmable since there is no DNA. The length of the CDR3 is 17 residues. Germline CDR1 DFQATT, CDR2 SNEGSKA (reference sequence).

The chain couples TRBV28 to TRBJ2-5. Per the germline V gene, CDR1 is MDHEN and CDR2 is SYDVKM. There are 13 residues in the CDR3. CDR3 sequence reads: CASTHVDEETQYF.